The next 28 T cell receptor beta chains were all read from a single sample in a study of identical twins. Each CDR3 protein gets one entry after TCRdb re-called the 5' RACE reads with MiXCR. The table lists roughly 150,000 distinct CDR3 sequences, roughly 3.3% of them singletons. The sequenced material came from memory T cells sorted from blood. The receptors stem from a man between 18 and 35 years old in good health.

This clonotype was found many times. The chain carries TRBV20-1 and TRBJ2-7; the D gene is possibly TRBD1 (6 bases). Trimming took off 7 bases at V and 9 bases at J, with 16 bases between the two ends. Germline values: CDR1 DFQATT, CDR2 SNEGSKA (reference sequence). The CDR3 runs to 11 residues. The CDR3 region is CSGETGFVQYF. The CDR3 bases are TGCAGTGGCGAGACAGGATTTGTGCAGTACTTC.

This clonotype was picked up many times. The chain recombines TRBV4-2 with TRBJ2-4; D may be TRBD1 (5 bases). Germline V gene sequence: CDR1 LGHNA, CDR2 YNFKEQ. The CDR3 extends over 11 amino acids. The V and J ends lost 2 bases and 13 bases respectively, with 9 bases between them. DNA for the CDR3: TGTGCCAGCAGCCAACAAGGGGTACAGTACTTC. Translating gives CASSQQGVQYF.

Ten or more counts support this clonotype. The chain combines TRBV12-3 or TRBV12-4 with TRBJ2-7; possibly TRBD1 or TRBD2 for D (5 bases each). Trimming took off 2 bases at V and 7 bases at J, with 15 bases between the two ends. This CDR3 has 14 amino acids. The CDR3 coding sequence is TGTGCCAGCAGTTTACAGGGCAGGGAGACTGAGCAGTACTTC. This gives the protein CASSLQGRETEQYF.

The sample holds many counts of this clonotype. This chain links TRBV20-1 with TRBJ1-5; a possible D gene is TRBD1 (6 bases). Trimming stripped 3 bases from V and 4 bases from J, with 13 bases between. Germline CDR1 DFQATT, CDR2 SNEGSKA (reference sequence). This CDR3 comprises 14 residues. CDR3 DNA: TGCAGTGCTAGTCTGACAGGCGTGAATCAGCCCCAGCATTTT. This translates into CSASLTGVNQPQHF.

This clonotype was detected many times. The chain links TRBV29-1 to TRBJ2-2, with 10 bases identical to TRBD2. Germline V gives CDR1 SQVTM, CDR2 ANQGSEA. The CDR3 loop spans 16 amino acids. The J segment lost 4 bases and the V segment lost 7 bases, leaving 12 bases of the junction unmatched. The CDR3 spells CSGRRPSGSSTGELFF. CDR3 sequence (DNA): TGCAGCGGGCGTAGACCTAGCGGGAGTAGCACCGGGGAGCTGTTTTTT.

Many counts were recorded for this clonotype. The chain links TRBV5-1 to TRBJ2-1; 8 bases line up with TRBD2. The V and J ends lost 3 bases and 16 bases, in that order; junction bases with no gene match: 12. The CDR3 has 13 amino acids. CDR1 SGHRS and CDR2 YFSETQ come from the germline V gene. CDR3 bases: TGCGCCAGCAGCTCCCCCCCACTAGCGGTCGGATTCTTC. Its translation is CASSSPPLAVGFF.

This clonotype has just one count. The germline gene is not matched at one end of the junction; a read error may be the cause. The genes are TRBV24-1 and TRBJ2-3; D is perhaps TRBD1 (6 bases). This CDR3 contains 18 residues. CDR1 and CDR2 from the germline V gene are KGHDR and SFDVKD. As DNA, the CDR3 is TGTGCCACTAGTGATTTGAAGGGGTCCAGGGGTTTCACAGATACGCAGTATTTT. The encoded protein is CATSDLKGSRGFTDTQYF.

At least ten counts were recorded for this clonotype. This chain connects TRBV10-3 to TRBJ2-3, with TRBD2 matching over 11 bases. The CDR3 is 16 amino acids. Germline trimming cut 5 bases from V and 3 bases from J; bases unmatched to any gene: 7. Germline V CDR1 and CDR2: ENHRY, SYGVKD. CDR3 sequence: CAISPTSGSLTDTQYF. The DNA for the CDR3 is TGTGCCATCAGTCCTACTAGCGGGAGCCTTACAGATACGCAGTATTTT.

The table lists this clonotype with many counts. V usage is TRBV21-1 and J usage is TRBJ2-1; the table's D call, TRBD1, was not checked against the DNA. TRBV21-1 counts as a pseudogene. The CDR3 loop spans 11 amino acids. The CDR3 is CADREQCEQFF. The CDR3 nucleotides are TGTGCCGACAGGGAACAATGTGAGCAGTTCTTC.

This clonotype came up many times. The chain has TRBV20-1 and TRBJ2-7, with D unresolved. Germline assignment: CDR1 DFQATT and CDR2 SNEGSKA (reference sequence). The CDR3 contains 12 residues. Between the trimmed V and J ends, which lost 5 bases and 0 bases, there was a span of 8 bases. CDR3 loop: CSALDDSYEQYV. The CDR3 nucleotides read TGCAGTGCTTTAGACGACTCCTACGAGCAGTACGTC.

This clonotype was seen many times. The genes are TRBV20-1 and TRBJ1-6; 10 nucleotides align to TRBD1. The germline CDR1 and CDR2 sequences are DFQATT and SNEGSKA (reference sequence). The CDR3 consists of 14 residues. With V trimmed by 1 base and J by 8 bases, 2 bases remained unmatched. CDR3 in DNA: TGCAGTGCTAGAGTGGGGACAGGGGATTCACCCCTCCACTTT. Encoded protein: CSARVGTGDSPLHF.

V and J are TRBV18 and TRBJ1-4; D unresolved. Germline values: CDR1 KGHSH, CDR2 LQKENI. The CDR3 is 15 residues long. Trimming left V 6 bases short and J 2 bases short, with 13 bases between. The CDR3 spells CASSPDTGTNEKLFF. DNA of the CDR3: TGTGCCAGCTCTCCGGATACCGGGACTAATGAAAAACTGTTTTTT.

This clonotype was recorded many times. The chain has TRBV20-1 and TRBJ2-4; TRBD1 or TRBD2 may be the D gene (5 bases each). CDR1 is DFQATT, CDR2 SNEGSKA, per germline (reference sequence). This CDR3 has 15 residues. V was shortened by 0 bases and J by 2 bases, with 11 bases between the two germline ends. CDR3 in amino acids: CSARDGTLPKNIQYF. The DNA for the CDR3 is TGCAGTGCTAGAGATGGGACCCTTCCCAAAAACATTCAGTACTTC.

This clonotype came up many times. This chain joins TRBV20-1 and TRBJ2-7; 7 nucleotides match TRBD2. Germline V lookup: CDR1 DFQATT, CDR2 SNEGSKA (reference sequence). Trimming took 5 bases from V and 2 from J; bases not matched to a gene: 9. The CDR3 spans 14 residues. The CDR3 here is CSAHRAGTTYEQYF. CDR3 nucleotide sequence: TGCAGTGCTCACCGAGCGGGAACGACCTACGAGCAGTACTTC.

This clonotype was recorded many times. V gene TRBV7-9 combines with J gene TRBJ2-3; TRBD2 agrees at 10 bases. With V trimmed by 3 bases and J by 5 bases, 5 bases remained unmatched. The CDR3 length is 15 residues. Per the germline V gene, CDR1 is SEHNR and CDR2 is FQNEAQ (reference sequence). The CDR3 bases are TGTGCCAGCAGCTTCGCTGGGACTAGCGTAGATACGCAGTATTTT. This sequence encodes CASSFAGTSVDTQYF.

In this sample, this clonotype turned up many times. This chain joins TRBV10-3 and TRBJ2-7; 7 bases line up with TRBD1. Germline loops: CDR1 ENHRY, CDR2 SYGVKD. CDR3 length: 13 amino acids. The V gene end was trimmed by 4 bases and the J gene end by 5 bases; junction bases not matched to a gene: 5. This CDR3 is CAISVEQGNEQYF. In nucleotides, the CDR3 is TGTGCCATCAGTGTCGAACAGGGGAACGAGCAGTACTTC.

This clonotype was counted at least ten times. The rearrangement joins TRBV5-1 to TRBJ2-2; 9 bases are shared with TRBD2. Germline assignment: CDR1 SGHRS and CDR2 YFSETQ. With 0 bases clipped from V and 6 bases from J, the junction kept 12 bases outside the gene matches. This CDR3 comprises 18 residues. The CDR3 region is CASSLVVSSGTSAGELFF. The CDR3 DNA reads TGCGCCAGCAGCTTGGTAGTGTCTAGCGGGACCTCCGCCGGGGAGCTGTTTTTT.

This clonotype was detected ten times or more. The chain uses TRBV5-1 and TRBJ2-1; TRBD2 matches at 12 bases. Per germline, CDR1 SGHRS and CDR2 YFSETQ. The CDR3 has 15 amino acids. With 1 base clipped from V and 8 bases from J, the junction kept 4 bases outside the gene matches. The CDR3 DNA reads TGCGCCAGCAGCTTGAGGGGACTAGCGGGCGATGAGCAGTTCTTC. It specifies CASSLRGLAGDEQFF. Complete variable domain (other parts from reference TRBV5-1 and TRBJ2-1): KAGVTQTPRYLIKTRGQQVTLSCSPISGHRSVSWYQQTPGQGLQFLFEYFSETQRNKGNFPGRFSGRQFSNSRSEMNVSTLELGDSALYLCASSLRGLAGDEQFFGPGTRLTVL.

At least ten counts were recorded for this clonotype. The V and J genes are TRBV6-6 and TRBJ2-1; 11 positions agree with TRBD1. Germline assignment: CDR1 MNHNY and CDR2 SVGAGI (reference sequence). The trim removed 10 bases at V and 4 bases at J, leaving 3 bases unmatched. This CDR3 region has 13 residues. DNA for the CDR3: TGTGCCACCGGGACAGGGGGATACAATGAGCAGTTCTTC. This translates into CATGTGGYNEQFF.

In this sample, this clonotype turned up many times. The chain employs TRBV2 and TRBJ2-5, with a tentative D call TRBD2 (6 bases). Germline CDR1 SNHLY, CDR2 FYNNEI. CDR3 length equals 15 residues. Deletions cut 6 bases from V and 1 base from J, with 15 bases between. The CDR3 bases are TGTGCCAGCAGGACCTTAGGACTAATCCAAGAGACCCAGTACTTC. Its translation is CASRTLGLIQETQYF.

This clonotype was detected many times. The chain uses TRBV5-1 and TRBJ2-1; D could derive from TRBD1 or TRBD2 (6 bases each). Trimming removed 5 bases from V and 5 bases from J, with 11 bases in between. This CDR3 contains 13 residues. Germline V gene sequence: CDR1 SGHRS, CDR2 YFSETQ. The DNA for the CDR3 is TGCGCCAGCAGGTTAGGGGGGAACAATGAGCAGTTCTTC. Protein sequence: CASRLGGNNEQFF. Filled out from reference TRBV5-1 and TRBJ2-1, the complete variable domain reads KAGVTQTPRYLIKTRGQQVTLSCSPISGHRSVSWYQQTPGQGLQFLFEYFSETQRNKGNFPGRFSGRQFSNSRSEMNVSTLELGDSALYLCASRLGGNNEQFFGPGTRLTVL.

This clonotype has ten or more counts. The CDR3 nucleotides are TGTGCCAGCAGCCCCTACCTAAGGAGCACTGAAGCTTTCTTT. It yields the protein CASSPYLRSTEAFF. This chain connects TRBV7-2 to TRBJ1-1; D not certain. The germline V gene encodes CDR1 SGHTA and CDR2 FQGNSA. The germline V and J ends were trimmed by 5 bases and 4 bases, with 14 bases remaining between them. This CDR3 is 14 amino acids long.

This clonotype was counted many times. The chain links TRBV28 to TRBJ2-7, with D possibly being TRBD1 or TRBD2 (5 bases each). Trimming pared 5 bases from V and 5 bases from J, leaving 19 bases between. The CDR3 has 15 residues. In germline, CDR1 is MDHEN, CDR2 SYDVKM. The CDR3 DNA follows: TGTGCCAGCAGTCCCCAAACTAGGGGAGTGGACGAGCAGTACTTC. It specifies CASSPQTRGVDEQYF.

This clonotype was observed many times. The chain recombines TRBV29-1 with TRBJ2-3; 12 bases map to TRBD2. Losses at the gene ends were 5 bases for V and 3 bases for J; bases not matched to a gene: 3. Germline CDR1 is SQVTM and CDR2 is ANQGSEA. The CDR3 is 14 amino acids. CDR3 region: CSVSGLAGTDTQYF. The CDR3 bases are TGCAGCGTTAGCGGACTAGCGGGAACAGATACGCAGTATTTT.

V and J are TRBV19 and TRBJ2-3, with 9 bases matching TRBD2. CDR3 length equals 16 residues. The V gene end was trimmed by 9 bases and the J gene end by 0 bases; junction bases not matched to a gene: 10. CDR1 is LNHDA, CDR2 SQIVND, per germline (reference sequence). CDR3 coding DNA: TGTGCCAGCGAGGCTAGCGGGGCCGCTAGCACAGATACGCAGTATTTT. Protein product: CASEASGAASTDTQYF.

This clonotype was seen a few times. The chain joins TRBV11-2 to TRBJ2-7; possible D gene TRBD2, 7 bases. Germline lookup yields CDR1 SGHAT and CDR2 FQNNGV. The CDR3 runs 14 residues. The ends were cut back, 1 base at V and 6 bases at J, with 13 bases in the middle. CDR3 residues: CASSLGGGRAEQYV. The CDR3 DNA reads TGTGCCAGCAGCTTAGGAGGGGGGAGGGCCGAGCAGTACGTC.

This clonotype came up many times. The chain uses TRBV18 and TRBJ1-2; a weak D match, TRBD1 (5 bases). The CDR3 sequence is 14 residues long. CDR1 and CDR2 (germline): KGHSH, LQKENI. V was shortened by 6 bases and J by 5 bases, with 16 bases between the two germline ends. Written as DNA, the CDR3 is TGTGCCAGCTCGGCCGGGACGCACTCGTATGGCTACACCTTC. Amino acid sequence: CASSAGTHSYGYTF.

There are many counts of this clonotype. This sequence joins TRBV9 and TRBJ1-2, with 10 bases aligning to TRBD1. Trimming at V came to 5 bases and at J to 8 bases, leaving 15 bases not matched to a gene. Germline-derived CDR1 and CDR2 are SGDLS and YYNGEE. This CDR3 is built from 16 residues. For the CDR3, the DNA is TGTGCCAGCAGTGAAGGAAGGTGGGGACAGGGGAGGGGCTACACCTTC. Its translation: CASSEGRWGQGRGYTF.